This T cell receptor (beta chain) derives from a study of cytomegalovirus exposure and HLA in healthy donors (TCRdb year 2017). As for the study more broadly: The 650 to 800 repertoires of the first cohort and the 120 validation repertoires were produced on the same platform, according to a later analysis. The study combined high-throughput TCR immunosequencing, statistical association of individual TCRs with disease status, and machine learning to predict cytomegalovirus infection status. The study aimed to test whether cataloging public T cell receptors could reveal signatures of past pathogen exposure. Besides the first cohort of hundreds of subjects, a separate validation cohort made up of over 100 different subjects was used.

Reading from cysteine to phenylalanine, the CDR3 counts 17 amino acids. Only CDR3 DNA remains: 51 bases, in frame from the first base. Germline trimming amounts to 5 bases on V and 0 bases on J, with 9 as the count of junction bases outside the gene matches. From the germline V gene, CDR1 is SGHVS and CDR2 is FQNEAQ. For this clone: The antigen it binds to is not known. No base qualities exist here, and no much larger clone lies one base off it.

The library was obtained by the immunoSEQ multiplex PCR assay. Concerning the study's data processing: A statistical classification framework was developed to diagnose cytomegalovirus status using the catalog of TCR beta chain sequences. Imported from immuneACCESS, the table was reduced by TCRdb to in-frame sequences with V and J called. These copies leave out some clones; in studies compared against another copy, an unresolved V gene accounts for under half, and the cause of the remainder is not known. V and J calls and clone size come straight from that table; D and trimming were deduced from the DNA. The table for this sample lists roughly 100,000 clones; about 86% of them were counted only once. Of the sample, 4% is held by the ten largest clones. Separate from the approximately 690-subject first cohort, the validation cohort of about 120 subjects was the group to which the donors belonged.

On the study overall, not on this receptor specifically: In vitro tests confirmed that three of the cytomegalovirus-associated TCR beta chains recognize cytomegalovirus antigens. The classifier was reported to diagnose cytomegalovirus status with high specificity and sensitivity in both the original and validation cohorts. Of the cluster scores, 90% to 95% were above 0 in a later analysis, which found that TCRs clustered in the first cohort also tended to co-occur in the 130 or so validation repertoires. Across donors, most TCR sequences were observed very rarely, whereas some public TCRs were present in many individuals. The authors suggested that the approach could potentially be generalized to other disease states and immunological phenotypes. A later analysis had no HLA typing for the validation cohort, so co-occurrence there was scored across all 130 or so repertoires. A total of around 150 TCR beta chains were listed by the study as associated with cytomegalovirus.

Sequenced material: PBMCs. This clonotype originated in a woman under 30 in good health and CMV-seropositive. The rearrangement combines TRBV7-8 with TRBJ2-3, and 9 junctional nucleotides match TRBD2. The nucleotide sequence reads TGTGCCAGCAGCAGGTTGCTAGCGGGACTAAGCACAGATACGCAGTATTTT. It translates to CASSRLLAGLSTDTQYF.